The sequence of this T cell receptor beta chain was determined in a study of T cells in tumors after PD-1 blockade. Broader study findings: Approximately 41% of tumor TCR clonotypes were also found in blood.

The CDR3 has 15 residues. CDR1 MGHRA and CDR2 YSYEKL come from the germline V gene. Trimming cost V 0 bases and J 5 bases, with 11 bases left between them. Using immunoSEQ multiplex PCR, the repertoire was profiled, and TCRdb retains in-frame clones only, with some absent. The repertoire has 50,000 to 75,000 clones, around 72% of them found once; the top ten carry around 4.7%. Concerning this clone itself: Its cognate antigen is unknown.

Sequences were derived from PBMCs, sampled after anti-PD-1 treatment. The clonotype comes from a human donor with basal cell carcinoma. V usage is TRBV4-1 and J usage is TRBJ1-5, with a weak D call TRBD1 (5 bases). CDR3 region: CASSQEPRAHQPQHF. Written as DNA, the CDR3 is TGCGCCAGCAGCCAAGAACCCAGGGCTCATCAGCCCCAGCATTTT.